The 21 T cell receptor beta chains in this list originate from one sample, sequenced in a study of molecular identifiers for immune sequencing clone quantification. MiXCR, run by TCRdb on the PCR reads, gives a single entry per CDR3 protein. Among 490,000 or so distinct CDR3 sequences, about 20% were seen once, and the ten largest hold about 0.8%. Sequencing was carried out using naive CD8+ T cells from blood, with Jurkat cell RNA spiked in. Specified subset: FACS-sorted CD8+CD4-CCR7+CD45RA+ naive T cells. Receptors were obtained from a human donor in good health. Some libraries in this study had Jurkat cell RNA spiked in.

The table lists this clonotype with a few counts. The chain joins TRBV20-1 to TRBJ1-4; D perhaps matches TRBD1 (5 bases). CDR1 is DFQATT and CDR2 is SNEGSKA in the germline V gene (reference sequence). Trimming shortened V by 5 bases and J by 4 bases, and 11 bases separated the two germline ends. The CDR3 sequence is 13 residues long. The CDR3 DNA sequence: TGCAGTGCTCCACAGGAGAATAATGAAAAACTGTTTTTT. Protein sequence: CSAPQENNEKLFF.

Only a few counts were recorded for this clonotype. The CDR3 reads CSANRLGDYEQYF. The CDR3 DNA reads as TGCAGTGCTAATAGGCTAGGGGACTACGAGCAGTACTTC. The chain recombines TRBV20-1 with TRBJ2-7; the D gene is possibly TRBD1 (5 bases). This CDR3 region has 13 residues. Germline CDR1 DFQATT, CDR2 SNEGSKA (reference sequence). V was shortened by 4 bases and J by 3 bases, with 13 bases between the two germline ends.

Details on this clonotype: At one end, the junction sequence differs from germline, possibly due to a read error. The V gene is TRBV5-5, the J gene TRBJ2-1, with 14 bases matching TRBD2. The CDR3 loop spans 16 amino acids. Germline lookup yields CDR1 SGHKS and CDR2 YYEKEE (reference sequence). The CDR3 protein is CASSQTSGGAYNEQSF. CDR3 DNA sequence: TGTGCCAGCAGCCAGACTAGCGGGGGGGCCTACAATGAGCAGTCCTTC.

This clonotype was counted a few times. V and J are TRBV27 and TRBJ2-3, with TRBD1 matching 7 bases. V was pared by 2 bases and J by 1 base, with 9 bases of the junction left unmatched. The germline V gene has CDR1 MNHEY and CDR2 SMNVEV (reference sequence). The CDR3 spans 17 residues. CDR3 amino acids: CASSLLLGTDRTDTQYF. The CDR3 region has the DNA TGTGCCAGCAGTTTACTCCTTGGGACAGACCGCACAGATACGCAGTATTTT.

The CDR3: CASSQVGLDSYEQYF. The CDR3 region has the DNA TGCGCCAGCAGCCAAGTGGGACTAGACTCCTACGAGCAGTACTTC. The chain recombines TRBV4-1 with TRBJ2-7; TRBD2 aligns across 8 bases. Trimming cost V 1 base and J 0 bases; bases outside gene matches: 2. CDR1 and CDR2 from the germline V gene are MGHRA and YSYEKL. CDR3 size: 15 residues.

This clonotype was recorded at least ten times. The V call is TRBV20-1, the J call TRBJ2-4; no clear D. V lost 3 bases and J lost 5, with 8 bases in between. Germline loops: CDR1 DFQATT, CDR2 SNEGSKA (reference sequence). CDR3 length: 12 amino acids. As DNA, the CDR3 is TGCAGTGCTAGGGACGGAGAAAACATTCAGTACTTC. Its translation is CSARDGENIQYF.

Worth noting for this clonotype: The germline gene is not matched at one end of the junction; a read error may be the cause. The chain couples TRBV12-3 or TRBV12-4 to TRBJ1-5; D call uncertain. The CDR3 loop spans 14 amino acids. The CDR3 bases are TGTGCCAGCGGTTTCGCGGATAGCAATCAGCCCCAGCATTTT. Protein product: CASGFADSNQPQHF.

This clonotype came up many times. The chain combines TRBV9 with TRBJ2-3; D unclear. This CDR3 region has 12 residues. Looked up from germline, CDR1 is SGDLS and CDR2 is YYNGEE. Trimming took off 3 bases at V and 4 bases at J, with 6 bases between the two ends. This chain's CDR3 is CASSARADTQYF. The CDR3 DNA reads TGTGCCAGCAGCGCAAGGGCAGATACGCAGTATTTT. The complete variable domain, with remaining parts taken from reference TRBV9 and TRBJ2-3, reads DSGVTQTPKHLITATGQRVTLRCSPRSGDLSVYWYQQSLDQGLQFLIQYYNGEERAKGNILERFSAQQFPDLHSELNLSSLELGDSALYFCASSARADTQYFGPGTRLTVL.

The chain recombines TRBV24-1 with TRBJ1-4; 8 bases agree with TRBD1. The CDR3 consists of 23 residues. The trim removed 3 bases at V and 5 bases at J, leaving 28 bases unmatched. Germline V CDR1 and CDR2: KGHDR, SFDVKD. CDR3 nucleotides: TGTGCCACCAGTGATCCTGTGGACAGGGCAAGGAGTCATTTCAACATTAAGAATGAAAAACTGTTTTTT. This encodes CATSDPVDRARSHFNIKNEKLFF.

This clonotype has a handful of counts. The chain recombines TRBV11-3 with TRBJ2-7; 7 nucleotides line up with TRBD1. Germline CDR1 is SGHNT and CDR2 is YENEEA. The ends lost 6 bases at V and 6 bases at J; junction bases unmatched: 5. The CDR3 runs to 12 residues. The DNA of the CDR3 is TGTGCCAGCAGTTCGGACAGGACCGAGCAGTACTTC. This sequence encodes CASSSDRTEQYF.

Comment on this clonotype: A junction boundary mismatches the germline segment, possibly from a read error. This chain uses TRBV7-9 with TRBJ2-2, with D possibly being TRBD2 (6 bases). Germline CDR1 is SEHNR and CDR2 is FQNEAQ (reference sequence). The CDR3 extends over 15 amino acids. The CDR3 nucleotides read TGTGCCAGCAGCTCCTACGACACGAACACCGGGGGGCTGTTTTTT. This sequence encodes CASSSYDTNTGGLFF.

This clonotype was seen many times. The chain combines TRBV7-9 with TRBJ2-7, with 9 bases that match TRBD2. The CDR3 consists of 13 residues. The germline V gene encodes CDR1 SEHNR and CDR2 FQNEAQ (reference sequence). V lost 6 bases and J lost 2; bases outside the gene matches: 2. As DNA, the CDR3 is TGTGCCAGCAGTCTAGCGGGGACCTACGAGCAGTACTTC. Protein product: CASSLAGTYEQYF. Looking up the rest from reference TRBV7-9 and TRBJ2-7 gives the full variable domain: DTGVSQNPRHKITKRGQNVTFRCDPISEHNRLYWYRQTLGQGPEFLTYFQNEAQLEKSRLLSDRFSAERPKGSFSTLEIQRTEQGDSAMYLCASSLAGTYEQYFGPGTRLTVT.

At least ten counts were recorded for this clonotype. V and J are TRBV10-3 and TRBJ2-7; a possible D gene is TRBD2 (5 bases). Per the germline V gene, CDR1 is ENHRY and CDR2 is SYGVKD. V was pared by 2 bases and J by 3 bases, with 14 bases between. The CDR3 extends over 15 amino acids. CDR3 in amino acids: CAISEVTAAIYEQYF. The CDR3 DNA is TGTGCCATCAGTGAGGTAACAGCGGCCATCTACGAGCAGTACTTC.

This clonotype was recorded a few times. The V call is TRBV5-5, the J call TRBJ2-7; weak D call: TRBD1 (6 bases). V lost 4 bases to trimming and J lost 0 bases, with 17 bases between them. Germline loops: CDR1 SGHKS, CDR2 YYEKEE (reference sequence). The CDR3 extends over 16 amino acids. CDR3 residues: CASSEDRPRSSYEQYF. DNA for the CDR3: TGTGCCAGCAGCGAAGACAGGCCCAGGAGCTCCTACGAGCAGTACTTC.

This clonotype was seen many times. V and J are TRBV7-9 and TRBJ2-3; possibly TRBD1 or TRBD2 for D (5 bases each). V lost 4 bases and J lost 0, with 11 bases in between. CDR1 is SEHNR and CDR2 is FQNEAQ in the germline V gene (reference sequence). The CDR3 loop spans 15 amino acids. In nucleotides, the CDR3 is TGTGCCAGCAGCTACGGGACCATAAGCACAGATACGCAGTATTTT. This gives the protein CASSYGTISTDTQYF.

This rearrangement joins TRBV12-3 or TRBV12-4 to TRBJ2-3, with 9 bases aligning to TRBD1. V shed 5 bases, J shed 0 bases, and the junction held 6 bases outside the gene matches. The CDR3 length is 16 residues. CDR3 amino acids: CASSAWTGASTDTQYF. The CDR3 coding sequence is TGTGCCAGCAGTGCTTGGACAGGGGCGAGCACAGATACGCAGTATTTT.

On this clonotype itself: Since a much larger clone is just one base distant, this may be a read error. The chain combines TRBV9 with TRBJ2-1; D call uncertain. Germline lookup yields CDR1 SGDLS and CDR2 YYNGEE. V lost 3 bases to trimming and J lost 5 bases, with 3 bases between them. The CDR3 totals 11 residues. CDR3 protein: CASSADNEQFF. The CDR3 DNA reads as TGTGCCAGCAGCGCAGACAATGAGCAGTTCTTC.

The table lists this clonotype with many counts. The gene calls are TRBV20-1 and TRBJ1-2, with TRBD1 as a possible D gene (6 bases). The CDR3 totals 15 residues. The germline gives CDR1 DFQATT, CDR2 SNEGSKA (reference sequence). V lost 5 bases to trimming and J lost 1 base, with 17 bases between them. CDR3 bases: TGCAGTGCTCCCCGGTCGGGACAAAGTAACTATGGCTACACCTTC. Amino acids: CSAPRSGQSNYGYTF.

There are many counts of this clonotype. The chain has TRBV3-1 and TRBJ1-5; 8 nucleotides line up with TRBD1. This CDR3 is 14 amino acids long. Germline CDR1 and CDR2: LGHDT and YNNKEL (reference sequence). V lost 0 bases to trimming and J lost 7 bases; unmatched junction nucleotides: 2. The CDR3 DNA reads as TGTGCCAGCAGCCAAGACGACAGGGGCCAGCCCCAGCATTTT. This sequence encodes CASSQDDRGQPQHF.

This clonotype was counted many times. Written as DNA, the CDR3 is TGCAGTGCGTCCGGGACAGGGGGCGCGGCAGGACAGCCCCAGCATTTT. The encoded protein is CSASGTGGAAGQPQHF. This chain uses TRBV20-1 with TRBJ1-5; 12 bases map to TRBD1. J gave up 7 bases and V 6 bases, and 13 bases lay outside the gene matches. From germline, CDR1 is DFQATT and CDR2 SNEGSKA (reference sequence). This CDR3 is 16 amino acids long.

V gene TRBV19 combines with J gene TRBJ2-7; D may be TRBD1 or TRBD2 (5 bases each). Germline assignment: CDR1 LNHDA and CDR2 SQIVND (reference sequence). This CDR3 contains 15 residues. Trimming pared 5 bases from V and 2 bases from J, leaving 16 bases between. This CDR3 reads CASSASTGATYEQYF. The CDR3 DNA follows: TGTGCCAGTAGTGCCTCGACCGGGGCGACCTACGAGCAGTACTTC.